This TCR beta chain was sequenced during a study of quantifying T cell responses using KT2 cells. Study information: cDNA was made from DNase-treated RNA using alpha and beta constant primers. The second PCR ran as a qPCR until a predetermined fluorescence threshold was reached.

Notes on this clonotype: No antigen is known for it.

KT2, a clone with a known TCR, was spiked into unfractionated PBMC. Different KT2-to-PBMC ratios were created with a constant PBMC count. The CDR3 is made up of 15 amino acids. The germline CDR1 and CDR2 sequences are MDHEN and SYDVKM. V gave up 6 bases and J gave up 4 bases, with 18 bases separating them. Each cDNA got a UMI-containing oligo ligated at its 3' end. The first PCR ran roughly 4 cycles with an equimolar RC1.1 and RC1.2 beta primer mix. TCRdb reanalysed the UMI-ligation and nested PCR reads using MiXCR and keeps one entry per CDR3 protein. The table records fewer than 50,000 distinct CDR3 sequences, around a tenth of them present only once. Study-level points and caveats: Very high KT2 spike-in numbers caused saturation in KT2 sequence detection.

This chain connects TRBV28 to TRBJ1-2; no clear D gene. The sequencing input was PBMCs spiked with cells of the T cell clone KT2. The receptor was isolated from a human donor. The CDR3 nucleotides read TGTGCCAGCAGCCATCGTCTCGGCAGGACCTATGGCTACACCTTC. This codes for CASSHRLGRTYGYTF.